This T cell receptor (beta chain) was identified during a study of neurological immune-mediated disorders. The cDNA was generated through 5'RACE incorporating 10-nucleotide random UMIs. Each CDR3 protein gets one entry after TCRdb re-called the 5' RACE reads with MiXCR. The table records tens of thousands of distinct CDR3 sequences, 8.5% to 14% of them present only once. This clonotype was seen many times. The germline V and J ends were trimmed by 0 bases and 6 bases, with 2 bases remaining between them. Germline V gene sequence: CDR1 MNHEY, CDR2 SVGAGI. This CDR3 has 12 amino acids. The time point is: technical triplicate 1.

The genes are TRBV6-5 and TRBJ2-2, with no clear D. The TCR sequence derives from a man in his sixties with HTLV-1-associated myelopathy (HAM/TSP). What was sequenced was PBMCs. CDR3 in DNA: TGTGCCAGCAGTTACTCGGCCGGGGAGCTGTTTTTT. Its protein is CASSYSAGELFF.